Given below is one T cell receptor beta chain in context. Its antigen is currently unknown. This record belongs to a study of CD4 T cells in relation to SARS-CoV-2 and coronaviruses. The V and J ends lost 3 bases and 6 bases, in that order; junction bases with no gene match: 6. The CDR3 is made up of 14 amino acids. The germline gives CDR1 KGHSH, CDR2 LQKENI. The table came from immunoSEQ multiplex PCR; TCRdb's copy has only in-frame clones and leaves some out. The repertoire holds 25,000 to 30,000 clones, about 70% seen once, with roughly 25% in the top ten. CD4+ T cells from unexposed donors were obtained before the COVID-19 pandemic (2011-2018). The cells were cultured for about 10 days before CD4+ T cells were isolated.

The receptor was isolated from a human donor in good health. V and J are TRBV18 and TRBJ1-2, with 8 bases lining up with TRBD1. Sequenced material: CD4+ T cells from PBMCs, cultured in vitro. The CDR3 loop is CASSPTGEAHGYTF. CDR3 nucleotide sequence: TGTGCCAGCTCACCGACAGGGGAAGCTCATGGCTACACCTTC.